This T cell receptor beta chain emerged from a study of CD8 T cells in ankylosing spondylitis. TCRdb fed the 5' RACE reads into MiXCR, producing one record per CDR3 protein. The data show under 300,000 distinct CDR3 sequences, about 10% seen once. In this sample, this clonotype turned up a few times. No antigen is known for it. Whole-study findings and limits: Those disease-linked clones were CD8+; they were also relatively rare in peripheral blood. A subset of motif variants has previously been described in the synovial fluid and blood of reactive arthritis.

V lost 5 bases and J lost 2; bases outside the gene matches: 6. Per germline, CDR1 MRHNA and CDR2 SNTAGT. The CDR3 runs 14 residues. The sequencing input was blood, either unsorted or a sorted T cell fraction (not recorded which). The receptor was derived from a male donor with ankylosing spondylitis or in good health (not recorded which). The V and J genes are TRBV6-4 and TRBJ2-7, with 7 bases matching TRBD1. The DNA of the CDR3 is TGTGCCAGCAGTACCGGGACAGCTACCTACGAGCAGTACTTC. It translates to CASSTGTATYEQYF.